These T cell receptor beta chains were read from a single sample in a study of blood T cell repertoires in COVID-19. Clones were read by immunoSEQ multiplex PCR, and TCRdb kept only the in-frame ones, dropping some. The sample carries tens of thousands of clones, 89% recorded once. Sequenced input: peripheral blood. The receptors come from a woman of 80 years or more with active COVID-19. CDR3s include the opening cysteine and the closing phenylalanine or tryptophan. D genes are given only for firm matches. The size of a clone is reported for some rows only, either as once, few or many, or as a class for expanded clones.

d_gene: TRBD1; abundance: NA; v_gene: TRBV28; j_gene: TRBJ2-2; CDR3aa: CASRSWTGGFTGELFF; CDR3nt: TGTGCCAGCAGGAGTTGGACAGGGGGGTTCACCGGGGAGCTGTTTTTT
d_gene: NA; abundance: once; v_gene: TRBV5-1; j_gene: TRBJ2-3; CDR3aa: CASSLSRLGEDTQYF; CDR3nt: TGCGCCAGCAGCTTGTCCCGACTAGGAGAAGATACGCAGTATTTT
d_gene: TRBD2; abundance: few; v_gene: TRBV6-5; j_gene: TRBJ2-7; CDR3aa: CASSSSGYYEQYF; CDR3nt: TGTGCCAGCAGTTCTAGCGGCTACTACGAGCAGTACTTC
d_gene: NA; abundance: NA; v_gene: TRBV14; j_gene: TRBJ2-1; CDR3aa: CASSQVSADNEQFF; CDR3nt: TGTGCCAGCAGCCAAGTGTCAGCGGACAATGAGCAGTTCTTC
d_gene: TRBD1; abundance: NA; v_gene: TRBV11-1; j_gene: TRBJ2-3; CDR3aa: CASSLRQGDTQYF; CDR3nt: TGTGCCAGCAGCCTCCGACAGGGGGATACGCAGTATTTT
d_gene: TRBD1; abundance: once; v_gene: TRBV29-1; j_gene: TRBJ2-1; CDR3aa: CSVEVPGQGKRNEQFF; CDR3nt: TGCAGCGTTGAGGTCCCCGGACAGGGGAAGAGAAATGAGCAGTTCTTC
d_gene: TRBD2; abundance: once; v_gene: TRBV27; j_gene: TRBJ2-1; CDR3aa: CASIRSPGLAPIGISDEQFF; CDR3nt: TGTGCCAGCATTCGATCCCCGGGACTAGCTCCCATCGGGATATCGGATGAGCAGTTCTTC
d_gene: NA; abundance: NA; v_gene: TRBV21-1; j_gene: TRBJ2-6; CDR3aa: CASSHIQGAGVLSGANVLTF; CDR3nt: TGTGCCAGCAGCCACATACAGGGGGCTGGGGTTCTGTCTGGGGCCAACGTCCTGACTTTC
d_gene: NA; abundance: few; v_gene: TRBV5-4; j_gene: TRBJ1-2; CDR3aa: CASSLSRQGYGYTF; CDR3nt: TGTGCCAGCAGCTTGAGTAGGCAGGGCTATGGCTACACCTTC
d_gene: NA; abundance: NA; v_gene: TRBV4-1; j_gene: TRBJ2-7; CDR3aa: CASSQEGGYPYEQYF; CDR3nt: TGCGCCAGCAGCCAAGAGGGGGGATACCCCTACGAGCAGTACTTC
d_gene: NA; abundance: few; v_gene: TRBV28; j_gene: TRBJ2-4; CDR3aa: CASTSRGAGTNIAKNIQYF; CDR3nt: TGTGCCAGCACCTCCCGGGGGGCAGGGACGAATATAGCCAAAAACATTCAGTACTTC
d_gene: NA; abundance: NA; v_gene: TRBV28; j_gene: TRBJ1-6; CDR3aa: CASSRAPRGISPLHF; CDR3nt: TGTGCCAGCAGCCGCGCGCCGAGGGGGATTTCACCCCTCCACTTT
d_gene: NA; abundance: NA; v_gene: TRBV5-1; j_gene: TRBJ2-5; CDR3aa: CASSFGETQYF; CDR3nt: TGCGCCAGCAGCTTCGGGGAGACCCAGTACTTC
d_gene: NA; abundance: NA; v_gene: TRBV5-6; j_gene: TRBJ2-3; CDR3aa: CASSLQGSTDTQYF; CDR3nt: TGTGCCAGCAGCTTGCAGGGTAGCACAGATACGCAGTATTTT
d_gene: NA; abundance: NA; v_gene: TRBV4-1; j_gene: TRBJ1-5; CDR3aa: CASSPYRDSNQPQHF; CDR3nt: TGCGCCAGCAGCCCTTACAGGGATAGCAATCAGCCCCAGCATTTT
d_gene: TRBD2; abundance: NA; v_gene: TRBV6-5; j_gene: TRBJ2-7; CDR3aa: CASSQTSGSSYEQYF; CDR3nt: TGTGCCAGCAGCCAGACTAGCGGGAGCTCCTACGAGCAGTACTTC
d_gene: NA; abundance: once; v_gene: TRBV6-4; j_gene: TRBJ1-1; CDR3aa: CASSQWGGRNTEAFF; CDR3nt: TGTGCCAGCAGTCAATGGGGGGGGAGGAACACTGAAGCTTTCTTT
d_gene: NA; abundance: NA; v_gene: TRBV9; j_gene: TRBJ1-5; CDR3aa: CASSGGYSNQPQHF; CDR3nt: TGTGCCAGCAGCGGCGGGTACTCCAATCAGCCCCAGCATTTT
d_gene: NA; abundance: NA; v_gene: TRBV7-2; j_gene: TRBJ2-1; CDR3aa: CASSLGGLVNEQFF; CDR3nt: TGTGCCAGCAGCTTAGGGGGGCTAGTCAATGAGCAGTTCTTC
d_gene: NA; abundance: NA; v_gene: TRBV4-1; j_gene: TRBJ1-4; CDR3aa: CASSPGAKGEKLFF; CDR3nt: TGCGCCAGCAGCCCTGGGGCCAAAGGCGAAAAACTGTTTTTT
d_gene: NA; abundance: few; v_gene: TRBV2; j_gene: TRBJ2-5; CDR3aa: CASSPLTGQETQYF; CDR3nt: TGTGCCAGCAGTCCCCTAACAGGTCAAGAGACCCAGTACTTC
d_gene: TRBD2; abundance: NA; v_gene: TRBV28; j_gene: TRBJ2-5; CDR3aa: CAGRQVGEGKETQYF; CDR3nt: TGTGCCGGCAGACAAGTGGGGGAGGGCAAAGAGACCCAGTACTTC
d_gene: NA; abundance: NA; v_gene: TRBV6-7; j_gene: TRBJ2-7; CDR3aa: CASSSTGKQYF; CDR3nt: TGTGCCAGCAGTTCTACAGGGAAGCAGTACTTC
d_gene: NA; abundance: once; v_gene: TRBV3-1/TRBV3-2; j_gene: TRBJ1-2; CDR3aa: CASSRRGYLYGYTF; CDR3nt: TGTGCCAGCAGTAGAAGGGGGTACCTTTATGGCTACACCTTC
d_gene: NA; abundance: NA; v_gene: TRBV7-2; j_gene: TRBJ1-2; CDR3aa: CASSLLREPERYGYTF; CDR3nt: TGTGCCAGCAGCTTACTCCGCGAACCGGAGCGATATGGCTACACCTTC
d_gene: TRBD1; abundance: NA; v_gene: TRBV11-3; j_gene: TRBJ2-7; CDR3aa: CASSGRGHYEQYF; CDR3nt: TGTGCCAGCAGTGGCAGGGGGCACTACGAGCAGTACTTC
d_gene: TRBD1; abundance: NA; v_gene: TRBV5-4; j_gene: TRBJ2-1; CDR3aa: CASSRQGYNEQFF; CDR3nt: TGTGCCAGCAGCCGACAGGGCTACAATGAGCAGTTCTTC
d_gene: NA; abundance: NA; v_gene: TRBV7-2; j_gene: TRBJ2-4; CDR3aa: CASSLERQLDIQYF; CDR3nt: TGTGCCAGCAGCTTAGAGCGCCAGTTGGACATTCAGTACTTC
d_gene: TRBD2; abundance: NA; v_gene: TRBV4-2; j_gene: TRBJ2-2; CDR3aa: CASSQPGLAETGELFF; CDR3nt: TGTGCCAGCAGCCAACCGGGACTAGCGGAGACCGGGGAGCTGTTTTTT
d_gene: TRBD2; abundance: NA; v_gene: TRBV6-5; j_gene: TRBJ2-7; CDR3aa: CASREAGTSFYEQYF; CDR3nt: TGTGCCAGCAGGGAGGCCGGGACTAGCTTCTACGAGCAGTACTTC
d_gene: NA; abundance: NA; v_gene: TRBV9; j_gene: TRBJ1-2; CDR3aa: CASSVVIGHNYGYTF; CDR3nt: TGTGCCAGCAGCGTAGTTATTGGGCATAACTATGGCTACACCTTC
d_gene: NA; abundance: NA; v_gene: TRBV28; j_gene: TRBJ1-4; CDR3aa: CASSLGGGAGGEKLFF; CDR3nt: TGTGCCAGCAGCCTAGGGGGTGGGGCAGGTGGTGAAAAACTGTTTTTT
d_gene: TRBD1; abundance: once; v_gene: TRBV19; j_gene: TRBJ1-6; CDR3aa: CASNPGTDHNSPLHF; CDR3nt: TGTGCCAGTAATCCCGGGACAGACCATAATTCACCCCTCCACTTT
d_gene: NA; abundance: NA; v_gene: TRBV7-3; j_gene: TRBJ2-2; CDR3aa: CASSRWGETGGELFF; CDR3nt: TGTGCCAGCAGTCGTTGGGGCGAGACAGGCGGGGAGCTGTTTTTT
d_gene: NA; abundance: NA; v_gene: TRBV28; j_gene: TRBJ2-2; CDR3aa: CASRIRQVDTGELFF; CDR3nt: TGTGCCAGCAGGATCAGACAGGTTGACACCGGGGAGCTGTTTTTT